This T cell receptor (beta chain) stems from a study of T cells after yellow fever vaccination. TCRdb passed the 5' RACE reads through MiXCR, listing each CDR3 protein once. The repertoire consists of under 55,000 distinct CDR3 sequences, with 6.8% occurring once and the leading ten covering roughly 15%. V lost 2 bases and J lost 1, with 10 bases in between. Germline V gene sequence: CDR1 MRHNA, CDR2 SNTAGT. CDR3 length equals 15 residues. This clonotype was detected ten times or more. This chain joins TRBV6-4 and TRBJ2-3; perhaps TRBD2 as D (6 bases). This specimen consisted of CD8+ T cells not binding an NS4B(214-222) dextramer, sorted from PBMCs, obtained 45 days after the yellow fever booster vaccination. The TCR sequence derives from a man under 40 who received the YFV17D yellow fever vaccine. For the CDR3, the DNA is TGTGCCAGCAGTGACGGGACTGGGGGCACAGATACGCAGTATTTT. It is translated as CASSDGTGGTDTQYF.